The TCR beta chain described here comes from a study of T cells in Graves' hyperthyroidism and ophthalmopathy. Overall study: Specimen type is peripheral blood, collected at initial diagnosis prior to any treatment.

This clonotype showed up just a few times. CDR3 size: 15 residues. Germline trimming cut 6 bases from V and 8 bases from J; bases unmatched to any gene: 9. In germline, CDR1 is SGHTA, CDR2 FQGNSA. TCR beta CDR3 region amplification was performed from RNA transcripts. Researchers ran a first-round RT-PCR on the TCR CDR3 using the HTBI primer set. MiXCR was run by TCRdb on the multiplex PCR reads, yielding one entry per CDR3 protein. The table has approximately 490,000 distinct CDR3 sequences, approximately 23% seen once; the top ten hold around 54%. This TCR was recovered from a woman aged 70 to 79 with Graves' ophthalmopathy. The chain carries TRBV7-2 and TRBJ1-4, with 10 bases identical to TRBD1. The source material was blood. The CDR3 spells CASSQRDRGGEKLFF. CDR3 nucleotides: TGTGCCAGCAGTCAGAGGGACAGGGGAGGGGAAAAACTGTTTTTT.